This T cell receptor beta chain emerged from a study of identical twins. Study-level results: Possibly, invariant MAIT and iNKT cells partly confounded zero-insertion analyses. In cord blood, abundant beta clonotypes had fewer insertions; memory showed no trend.

This clonotype was seen many times. Its target is not known. Template switching, a step in the protocol, added a universal primer site, and cDNA carried unique molecular identifiers. Each CDR3 protein gets one entry after TCRdb re-called the 5' RACE reads with MiXCR. The data contain under 400,000 distinct CDR3 sequences, 7% to 9.5% of them singletons. Donors uniformly comprised healthy Caucasians. Per germline, CDR1 SGDLS and CDR2 YYNGEE. The CDR3 totals 14 residues. V trimming: 5 bases; J trimming: 3 bases; junction bases outside the gene matches: 7. The source of this sequence is a woman aged 45-65 years in good health. Sequencing was performed on naive T cells sorted from blood. The chain combines TRBV9 with TRBJ2-7; 8 nucleotides agree with TRBD1. Written as DNA, the CDR3 is TGTGCCAGCAGTCCCGGACAGGGACTCTACGAGCAGTACTTC. Translating gives CASSPGQGLYEQYF.